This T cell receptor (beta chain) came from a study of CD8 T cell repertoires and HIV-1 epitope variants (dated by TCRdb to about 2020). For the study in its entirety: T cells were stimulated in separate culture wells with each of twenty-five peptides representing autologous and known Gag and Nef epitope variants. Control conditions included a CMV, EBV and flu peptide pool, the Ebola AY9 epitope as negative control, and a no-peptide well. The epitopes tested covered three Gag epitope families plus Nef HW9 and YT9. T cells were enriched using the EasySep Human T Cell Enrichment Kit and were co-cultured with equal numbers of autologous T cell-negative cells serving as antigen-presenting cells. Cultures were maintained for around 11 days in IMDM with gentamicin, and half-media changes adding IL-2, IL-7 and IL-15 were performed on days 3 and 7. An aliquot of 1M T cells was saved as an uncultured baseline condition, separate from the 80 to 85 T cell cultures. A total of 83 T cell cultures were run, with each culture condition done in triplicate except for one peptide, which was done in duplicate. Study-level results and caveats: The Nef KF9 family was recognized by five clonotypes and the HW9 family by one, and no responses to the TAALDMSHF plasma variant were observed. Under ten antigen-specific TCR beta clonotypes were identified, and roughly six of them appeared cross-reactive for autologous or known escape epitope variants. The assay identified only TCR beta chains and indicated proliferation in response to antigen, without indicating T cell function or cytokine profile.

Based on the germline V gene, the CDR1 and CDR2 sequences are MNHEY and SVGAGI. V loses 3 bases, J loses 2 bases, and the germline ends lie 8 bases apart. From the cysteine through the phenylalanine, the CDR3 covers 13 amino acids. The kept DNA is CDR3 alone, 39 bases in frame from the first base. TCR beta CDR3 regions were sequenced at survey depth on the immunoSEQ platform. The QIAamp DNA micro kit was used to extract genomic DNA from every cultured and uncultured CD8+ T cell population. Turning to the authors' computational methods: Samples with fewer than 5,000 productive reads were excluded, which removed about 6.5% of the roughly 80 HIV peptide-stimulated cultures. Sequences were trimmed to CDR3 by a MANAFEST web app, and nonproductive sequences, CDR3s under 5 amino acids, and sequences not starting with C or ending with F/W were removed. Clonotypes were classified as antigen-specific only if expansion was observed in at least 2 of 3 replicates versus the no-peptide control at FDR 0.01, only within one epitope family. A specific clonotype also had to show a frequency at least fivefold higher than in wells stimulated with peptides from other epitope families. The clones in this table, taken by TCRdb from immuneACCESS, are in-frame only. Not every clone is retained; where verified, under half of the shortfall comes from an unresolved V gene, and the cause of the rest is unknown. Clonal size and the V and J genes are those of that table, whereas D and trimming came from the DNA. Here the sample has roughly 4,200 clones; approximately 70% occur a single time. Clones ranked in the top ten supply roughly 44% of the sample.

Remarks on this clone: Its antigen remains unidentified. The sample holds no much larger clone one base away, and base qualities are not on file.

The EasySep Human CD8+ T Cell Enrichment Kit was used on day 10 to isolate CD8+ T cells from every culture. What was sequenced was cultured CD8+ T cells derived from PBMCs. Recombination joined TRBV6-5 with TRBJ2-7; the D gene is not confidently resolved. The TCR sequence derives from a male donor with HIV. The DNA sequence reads TGTGCCAGCAGTTATATGGACCCCTACGAGCAGTACTTC. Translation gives CASSYMDPYEQYF.